This T cell receptor beta chain was recorded in a study of radiotherapy plus CTLA-4 blockade in lung cancer. The assay was immunoSEQ multiplex PCR, and TCRdb's table has in-frame clones only and misses some. The table includes under 55,000 clones, roughly four fifths detected once. Study results and caveats: Early blood T cell clone changes and increased post-radiation serum interferon-beta were reportedly the strongest response predictors. In blood, TCR clones derived from the tumor expanded after radiotherapy plus ipilimumab.

A note on this clone: Antigen specificity is unknown.

Trimming stripped 0 bases from V and 4 bases from J, with 13 bases between. This CDR3 is 15 amino acids long. Germline V gene sequence: CDR1 SGHRS, CDR2 YFSETQ. This chain links TRBV5-1 with TRBJ2-5, with TRBD1 as a possible D gene (5 bases). This receptor was identified in a human donor with non-small cell lung cancer who had stable disease on radiotherapy plus ipilimumab. Sequenced here: peripheral blood, sampled from a patient treated with radiotherapy plus ipilimumab. The CDR3 DNA sequence: TGCGCCAGCAGCTTGGCCCCTGGGGCGCGAGAGACCCAGTACTTC. It specifies CASSLAPGARETQYF.